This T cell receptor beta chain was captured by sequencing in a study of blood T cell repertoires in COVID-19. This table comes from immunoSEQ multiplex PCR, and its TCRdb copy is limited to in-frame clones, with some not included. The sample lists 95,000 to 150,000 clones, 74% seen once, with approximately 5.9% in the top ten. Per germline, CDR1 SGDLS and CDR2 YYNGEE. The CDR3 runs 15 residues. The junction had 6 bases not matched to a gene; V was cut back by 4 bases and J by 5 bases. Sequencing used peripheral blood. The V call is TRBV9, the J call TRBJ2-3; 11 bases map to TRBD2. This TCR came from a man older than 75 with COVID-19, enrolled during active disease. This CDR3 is CASSPRTSGRDTQYF. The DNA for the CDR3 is TGTGCCAGCAGCCCCCGTACTAGCGGGAGAGATACGCAGTATTTT. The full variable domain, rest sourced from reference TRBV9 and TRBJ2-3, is DSGVTQTPKHLITATGQRVTLRCSPRSGDLSVYWYQQSLDQGLQFLIQYYNGEERAKGNILERFSAQQFPDLHSELNLSSLELGDSALYFCASSPRTSGRDTQYFGPGTRLTVL.